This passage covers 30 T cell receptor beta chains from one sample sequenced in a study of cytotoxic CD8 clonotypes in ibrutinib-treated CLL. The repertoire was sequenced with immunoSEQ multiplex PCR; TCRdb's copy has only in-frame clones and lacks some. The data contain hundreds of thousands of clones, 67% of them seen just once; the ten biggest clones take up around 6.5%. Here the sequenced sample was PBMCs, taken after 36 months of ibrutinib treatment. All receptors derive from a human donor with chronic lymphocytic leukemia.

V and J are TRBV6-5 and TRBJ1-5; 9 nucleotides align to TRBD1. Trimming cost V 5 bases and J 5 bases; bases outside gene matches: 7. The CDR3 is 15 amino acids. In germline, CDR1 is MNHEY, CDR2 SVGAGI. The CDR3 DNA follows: TGTGCCAGCAGTCCCAGTAACAGGGGGCATCAGCCCCAGCATTTT. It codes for CASSPSNRGHQPQHF.

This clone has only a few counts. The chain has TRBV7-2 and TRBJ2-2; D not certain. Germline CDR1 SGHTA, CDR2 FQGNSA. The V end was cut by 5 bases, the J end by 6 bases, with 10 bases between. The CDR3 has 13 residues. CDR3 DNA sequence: TGTGCCAGCAGCGTAGAGGCGCCCGGGGAGCTGTTTTTT. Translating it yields CASSVEAPGELFF.

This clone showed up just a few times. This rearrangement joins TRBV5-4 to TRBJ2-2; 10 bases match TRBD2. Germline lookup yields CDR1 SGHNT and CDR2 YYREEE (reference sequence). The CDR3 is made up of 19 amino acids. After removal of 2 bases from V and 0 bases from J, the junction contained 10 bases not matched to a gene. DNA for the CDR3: TGTGCCAGCAGCTTTGGTTCTAGCGGGGGCTACTCGAACACCGGGGAGCTGTTTTTT. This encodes CASSFGSSGGYSNTGELFF. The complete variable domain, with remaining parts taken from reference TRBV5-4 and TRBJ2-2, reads ETGVTQSPTHLIKTRGQQVTLRCSSQSGHNTVSWYQQALGQGPQFIFQYYREEENGRGNFPPRFSGLQFPNYSSELNVNALELDDSALYLCASSFGSSGGYSNTGELFFGEGSRLTVL.

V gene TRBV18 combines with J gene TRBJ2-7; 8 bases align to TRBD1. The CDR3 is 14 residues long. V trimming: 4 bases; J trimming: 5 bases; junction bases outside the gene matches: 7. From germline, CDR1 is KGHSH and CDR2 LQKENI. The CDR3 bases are TGTGCCAGCTCACTCCGACAGGGGCCGGACGAGCAGTACTTC. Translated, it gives CASSLRQGPDEQYF.

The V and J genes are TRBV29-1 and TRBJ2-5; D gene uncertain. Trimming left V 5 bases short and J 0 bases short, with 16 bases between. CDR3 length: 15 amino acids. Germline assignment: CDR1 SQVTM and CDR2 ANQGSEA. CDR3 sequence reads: CSVIKEFLYQETQYF. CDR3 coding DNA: TGCAGCGTTATAAAGGAATTCTTGTACCAAGAGACCCAGTACTTC. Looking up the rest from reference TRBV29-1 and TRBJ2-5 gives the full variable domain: SAVISQKPSRDICQRGTSLTIQCQVDSQVTMMFWYRQQPGQSLTLIATANQGSEATYESGFVIDKFPISRPNLTFSTLTVSNMSPEDSSIYLCSVIKEFLYQETQYFGPGTRLLVL.

The CDR3 region is CASSLGPITDTQYF. CDR3 coding DNA: TGTGCCAGCAGCCTGGGACCAATCACAGATACGCAGTATTTT. The chain has TRBV7-3 and TRBJ2-3; D may correspond to TRBD1 or TRBD2 (5 bases each). V lost 5 bases and J 2 bases, leaving 11 bases between the germline ends. This CDR3 region has 14 residues. Germline CDR1 and CDR2: SGHTA and FQGTGA.

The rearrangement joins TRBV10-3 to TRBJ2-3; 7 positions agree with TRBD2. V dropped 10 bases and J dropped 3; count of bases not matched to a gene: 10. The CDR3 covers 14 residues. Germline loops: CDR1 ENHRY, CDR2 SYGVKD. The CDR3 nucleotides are TGTGCCAGCACCCGGGGGGAAGGAACAGATACGCAGTATTTT. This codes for CASTRGEGTDTQYF.

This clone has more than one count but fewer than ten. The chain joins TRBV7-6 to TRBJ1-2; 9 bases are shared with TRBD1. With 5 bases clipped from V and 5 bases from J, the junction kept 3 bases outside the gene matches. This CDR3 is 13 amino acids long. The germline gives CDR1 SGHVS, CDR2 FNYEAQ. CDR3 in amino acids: CASSAGTGYGYTF. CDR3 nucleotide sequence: TGTGCCAGCAGCGCCGGGACAGGGTATGGCTACACCTTC.

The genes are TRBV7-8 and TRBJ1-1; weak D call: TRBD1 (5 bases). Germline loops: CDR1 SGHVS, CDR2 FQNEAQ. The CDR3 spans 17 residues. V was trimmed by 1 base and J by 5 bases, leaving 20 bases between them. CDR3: CASSLGGGGSFGTEAFF. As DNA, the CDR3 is TGTGCCAGCAGCTTAGGGGGGGGAGGGTCCTTTGGGACTGAAGCTTTCTTT.

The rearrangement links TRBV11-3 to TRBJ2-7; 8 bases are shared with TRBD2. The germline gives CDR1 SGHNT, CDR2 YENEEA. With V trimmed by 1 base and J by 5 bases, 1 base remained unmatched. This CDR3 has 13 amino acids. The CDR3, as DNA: TGTGCCAGCAGCTTAGCGGGAGGGGACGAGCAGTACTTC. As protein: CASSLAGGDEQYF.

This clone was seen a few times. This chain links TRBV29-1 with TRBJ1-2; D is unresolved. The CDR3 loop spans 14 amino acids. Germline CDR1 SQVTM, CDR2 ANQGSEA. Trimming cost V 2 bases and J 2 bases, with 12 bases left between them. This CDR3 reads CSVERPALNYGYTF. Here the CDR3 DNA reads TGCAGCGTTGAACGGCCAGCTCTCAACTATGGCTACACCTTC.

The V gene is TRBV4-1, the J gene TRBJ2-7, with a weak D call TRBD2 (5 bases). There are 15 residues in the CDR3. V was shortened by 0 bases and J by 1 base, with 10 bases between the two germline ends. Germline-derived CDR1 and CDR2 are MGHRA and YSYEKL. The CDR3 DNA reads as TGCGCCAGCAGCCAAGAACCCCGGGGATCCTACGAGCAGTACTTC. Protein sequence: CASSQEPRGSYEQYF.

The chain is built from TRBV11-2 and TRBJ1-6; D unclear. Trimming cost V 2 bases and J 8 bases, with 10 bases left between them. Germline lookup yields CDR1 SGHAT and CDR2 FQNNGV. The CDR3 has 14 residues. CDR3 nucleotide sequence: TGTGCCAGCAGCTTATTTGGAAACTATTCACCCCTCCACTTT. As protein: CASSLFGNYSPLHF.

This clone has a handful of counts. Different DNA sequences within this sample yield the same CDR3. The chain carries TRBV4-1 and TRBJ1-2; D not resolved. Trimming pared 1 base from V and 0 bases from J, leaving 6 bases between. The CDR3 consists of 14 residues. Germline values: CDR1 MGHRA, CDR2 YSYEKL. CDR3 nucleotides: TGCGCCAGCAGCCAAGGGCAAGCTAACTATGGCTACACCTTC. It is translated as CASSQGQANYGYTF.

In DNA form, the CDR3 reads TGTGCCAGCAGCCCCGGCAGGTATCAGCCCCAGCATTTT. Translating gives CASSPGRYQPQHF. This chain joins TRBV6-5 and TRBJ1-5; D is ambiguous. V dropped 6 bases and J dropped 5 bases, with 11 bases sitting between them. This CDR3 has 13 amino acids. Germline V gene lookup returns CDR1 MNHEY and CDR2 SVGAGI.

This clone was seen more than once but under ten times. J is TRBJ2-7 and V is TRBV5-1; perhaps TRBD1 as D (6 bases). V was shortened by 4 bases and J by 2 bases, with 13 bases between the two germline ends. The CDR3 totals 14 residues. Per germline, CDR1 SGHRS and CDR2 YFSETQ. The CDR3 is CASSPPGQPYEQYF. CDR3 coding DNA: TGCGCCAGCAGCCCGCCTGGACAGCCCTACGAGCAGTACTTC. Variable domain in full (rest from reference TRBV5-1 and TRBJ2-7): KAGVTQTPRYLIKTRGQQVTLSCSPISGHRSVSWYQQTPGQGLQFLFEYFSETQRNKGNFPGRFSGRQFSNSRSEMNVSTLELGDSALYLCASSPPGQPYEQYFGPGTRLTVT.

CDR3 coding DNA: TGTGCCAGCAGTTACTCGAACAACCACAACGTCCTGACTTTC. This translates into CASSYSNNHNVLTF. The rearrangement joins TRBV6-6 to TRBJ2-6, with D uncertain. V was trimmed by 0 bases and J by 9 bases, leaving 9 bases between them. Germline-derived CDR1 and CDR2 are MNHNY and SVGAGI (reference sequence). The CDR3 covers 14 residues.

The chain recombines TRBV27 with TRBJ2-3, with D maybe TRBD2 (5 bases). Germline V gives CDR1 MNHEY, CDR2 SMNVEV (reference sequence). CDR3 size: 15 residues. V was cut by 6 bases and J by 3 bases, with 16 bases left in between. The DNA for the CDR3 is TGTGCCAGCAGGTCGCGGGCGGTGAGGACAGATACGCAGTATTTT. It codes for CASRSRAVRTDTQYF.

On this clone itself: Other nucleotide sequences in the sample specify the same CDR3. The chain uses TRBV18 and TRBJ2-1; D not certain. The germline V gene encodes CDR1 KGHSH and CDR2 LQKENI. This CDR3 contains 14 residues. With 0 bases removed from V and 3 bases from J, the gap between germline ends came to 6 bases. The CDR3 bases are TGTGCCAGCTCACCACCAGCGAGCTACAATGAGCAGTTCTTC. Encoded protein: CASSPPASYNEQFF.

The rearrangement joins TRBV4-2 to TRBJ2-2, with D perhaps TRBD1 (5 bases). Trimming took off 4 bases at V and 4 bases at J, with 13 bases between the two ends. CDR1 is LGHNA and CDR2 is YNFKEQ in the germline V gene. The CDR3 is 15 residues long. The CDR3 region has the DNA TGTGCCAGCAGCCTCGGGCCCAGGGCCACCGGGGAGCTGTTTTTT. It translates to CASSLGPRATGELFF.

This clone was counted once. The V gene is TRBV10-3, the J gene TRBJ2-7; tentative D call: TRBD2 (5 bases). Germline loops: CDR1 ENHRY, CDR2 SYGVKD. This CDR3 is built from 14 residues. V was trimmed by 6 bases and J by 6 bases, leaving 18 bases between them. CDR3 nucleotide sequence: TGTGCCATCAGCCCGGACTCAACTCGGTCCGAGCAGTACTTC. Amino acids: CAISPDSTRSEQYF.

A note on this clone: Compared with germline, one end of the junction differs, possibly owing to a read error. CDR3 loop: CASSPTGGNAEAFF. The DNA of the CDR3 is TGTGCCAGCTCACCCACGGGAGGGAACGCTGAAGCTTTCTTT. This chain links TRBV18 with TRBJ1-1; no definite D call. Germline loops: CDR1 KGHSH, CDR2 LQKENI. The CDR3 consists of 14 residues.

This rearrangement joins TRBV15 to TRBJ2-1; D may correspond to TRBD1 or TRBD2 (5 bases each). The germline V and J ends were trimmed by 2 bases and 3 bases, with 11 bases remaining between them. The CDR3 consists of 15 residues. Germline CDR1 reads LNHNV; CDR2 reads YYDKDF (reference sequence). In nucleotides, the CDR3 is TGTGCCACCAGCAGAAAAGGGACCAACTACAATGAGCAGTTCTTC. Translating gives CATSRKGTNYNEQFF.

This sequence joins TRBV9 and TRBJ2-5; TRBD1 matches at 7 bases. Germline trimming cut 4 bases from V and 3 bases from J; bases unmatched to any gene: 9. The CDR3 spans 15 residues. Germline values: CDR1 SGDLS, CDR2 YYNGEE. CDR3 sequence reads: CASSTYRGWEETQYF. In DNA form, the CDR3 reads TGTGCCAGCAGCACATACAGGGGTTGGGAAGAGACCCAGTACTTC.

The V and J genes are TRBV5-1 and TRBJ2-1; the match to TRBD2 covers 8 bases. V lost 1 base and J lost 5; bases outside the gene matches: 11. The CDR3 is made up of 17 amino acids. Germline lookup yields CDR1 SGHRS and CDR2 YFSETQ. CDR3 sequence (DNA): TGCGCCAGCAGCTTGACTAGCGGATTGGGGGGGCACAATGAGCAGTTCTTC. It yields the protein CASSLTSGLGGHNEQFF.

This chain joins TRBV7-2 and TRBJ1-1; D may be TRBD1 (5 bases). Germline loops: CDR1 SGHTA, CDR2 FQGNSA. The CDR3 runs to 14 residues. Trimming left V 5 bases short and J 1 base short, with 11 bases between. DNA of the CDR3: TGTGCCAGCAGCGTGAAGACAGCGAACACTGAAGCTTTCTTT. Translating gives CASSVKTANTEAFF.

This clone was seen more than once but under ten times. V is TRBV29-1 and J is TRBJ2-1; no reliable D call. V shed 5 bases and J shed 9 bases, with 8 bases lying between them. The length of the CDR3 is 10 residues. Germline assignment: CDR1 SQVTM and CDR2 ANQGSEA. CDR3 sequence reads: CSVKGGEQFF. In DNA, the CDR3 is TGCAGCGTTAAGGGTGGTGAGCAGTTCTTC.

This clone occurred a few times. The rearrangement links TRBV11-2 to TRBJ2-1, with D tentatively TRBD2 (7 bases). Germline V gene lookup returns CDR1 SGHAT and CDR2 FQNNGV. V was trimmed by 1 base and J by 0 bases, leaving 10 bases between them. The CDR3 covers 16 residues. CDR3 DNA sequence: TGTGCCAGCAGCTTAGGGGGAGGGGGCTCCTACAATGAGCAGTTCTTC. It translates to CASSLGGGGSYNEQFF.

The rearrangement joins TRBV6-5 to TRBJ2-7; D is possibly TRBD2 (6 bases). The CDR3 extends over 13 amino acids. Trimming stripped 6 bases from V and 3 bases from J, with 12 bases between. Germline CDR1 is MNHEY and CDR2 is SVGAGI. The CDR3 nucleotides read TGTGCCAGCAGCTCCCCTAGCGACTACGAGCAGTACTTC. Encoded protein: CASSSPSDYEQYF.

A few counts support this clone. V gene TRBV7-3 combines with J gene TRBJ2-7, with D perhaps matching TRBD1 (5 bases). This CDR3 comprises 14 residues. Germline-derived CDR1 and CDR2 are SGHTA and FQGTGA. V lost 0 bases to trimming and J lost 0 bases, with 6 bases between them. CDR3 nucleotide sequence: TGTGCCAGCAGCTTAACAGGGGACTCCTACGAGCAGTACTTC. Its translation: CASSLTGDSYEQYF.